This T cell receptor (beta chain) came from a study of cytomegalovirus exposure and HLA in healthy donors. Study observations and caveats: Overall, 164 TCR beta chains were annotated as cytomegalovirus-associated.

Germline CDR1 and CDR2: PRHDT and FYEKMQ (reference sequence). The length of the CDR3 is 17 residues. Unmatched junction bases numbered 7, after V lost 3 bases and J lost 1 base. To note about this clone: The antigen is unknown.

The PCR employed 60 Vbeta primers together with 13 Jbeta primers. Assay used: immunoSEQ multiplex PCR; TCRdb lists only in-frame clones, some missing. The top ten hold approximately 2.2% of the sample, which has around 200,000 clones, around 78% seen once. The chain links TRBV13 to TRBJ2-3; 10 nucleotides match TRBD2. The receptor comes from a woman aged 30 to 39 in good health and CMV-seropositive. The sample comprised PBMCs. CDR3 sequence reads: CASSFRMLAGGTDTQYF. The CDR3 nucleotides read TGTGCCAGCAGCTTTCGGATGCTAGCGGGGGGCACAGATACGCAGTATTTT.